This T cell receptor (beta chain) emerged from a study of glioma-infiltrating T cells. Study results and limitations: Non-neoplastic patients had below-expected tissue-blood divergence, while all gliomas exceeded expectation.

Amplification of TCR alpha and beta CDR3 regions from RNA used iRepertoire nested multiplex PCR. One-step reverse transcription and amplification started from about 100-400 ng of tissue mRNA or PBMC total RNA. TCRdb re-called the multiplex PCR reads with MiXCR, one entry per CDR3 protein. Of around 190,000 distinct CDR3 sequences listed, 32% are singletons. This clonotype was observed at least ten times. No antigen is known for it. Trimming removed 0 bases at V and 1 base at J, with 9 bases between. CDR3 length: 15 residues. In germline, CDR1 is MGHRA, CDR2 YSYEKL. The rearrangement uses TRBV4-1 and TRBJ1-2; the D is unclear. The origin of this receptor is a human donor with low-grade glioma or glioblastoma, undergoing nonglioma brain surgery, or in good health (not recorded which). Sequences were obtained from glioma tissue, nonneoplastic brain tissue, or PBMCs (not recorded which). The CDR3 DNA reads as TGCGCCAGCAGCCAAGATAGCAGGAATAACTATGGCTACACCTTC. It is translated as CASSQDSRNNYGYTF.